This T cell receptor beta chain derives from a study of identical twins. Only healthy Caucasians were enrolled as donors. On this clonotype itself: The antigen is undetermined.

A universal primer site was added by template switching, and unique molecular identifiers were carried by the cDNA. TCRdb re-called the 5' RACE reads with MiXCR, one entry per CDR3 protein. This sample yields hundreds of thousands of distinct CDR3 sequences, of which about 12% are seen a single time; around 1.5% belongs to the top ten. General observations from the study: Among monozygotic twins, out-of-frame TCR alpha sharing exceeded what models predicted. Out-of-frame beta sequences exhibited a weaker degree of excess twin sharing.

The same data also went into a second study, on yellow fever vaccine responses in identical twins.

The TCR comes from a woman under 30 in good health. Material: PBMCs.

DNA of the CDR3: TGCGCCAGCAGCCTCCCCGGGACAGGACCCCAAGAGACCCAGTACTTC. It translates to CASSLPGTGPQETQYF. The V and J genes are TRBV5-1 and TRBJ2-5; 8 nucleotides align to TRBD1. Germline values: CDR1 SGHRS, CDR2 YFSETQ. CDR3 length: 16 amino acids. Losses at the gene ends were 4 bases for V and 1 base for J; bases not matched to a gene: 9.